The sequence of this T cell receptor beta chain was determined in a study of molecular identifiers for immune sequencing clone quantification. General observations from the study: Among 800,000 to 1,000,000 naive cells, spiked Jurkat TCR RNA from a single cell was reportedly detectable.

The CDR3 loop spans 12 amino acids. CDR1 PRHDT and CDR2 FYEKMQ come from the germline V gene (reference sequence). V was shortened by 7 bases and J by 3 bases, with 8 bases between the two germline ends. TCR libraries were built in bulk with a published protocol and specific TCR primers. TCRdb redid the calling of the PCR reads with MiXCR, one entry per CDR3 protein. The top ten clones hold around 0.76% of a sample with about half a million distinct CDR3 sequences, about a quarter of them seen once. Comments on this clonotype: As yet, its antigen is unknown.

The source of this sequence is a human donor in good health. Some libraries in this study had Jurkat cell RNA spiked in. The chain joins TRBV13 to TRBJ2-3, with D tentatively TRBD1 (5 bases). Sequencing used naive CD8+ T cells from blood, with Jurkat cell RNA spiked in. Subset: FACS-sorted CD8+CD4-CCR7+CD45RA+ naive T cells. CDR3 sequence reads: CASNPGTDTQYF. CDR3 DNA: TGTGCCAGCAACCCAGGGACAGATACGCAGTATTTT. Full variable domain (remainder filled in from reference TRBV13 and TRBJ2-3): AAGVIQSPRHLIKEKRETATLKCYPIPRHDTVYWYQQGPGQDPQFLISFYEKMQSDKGSIPDRFSAQQFSDYHSELNMSSLELGDSALYFCASNPGTDTQYFGPGTRLTVL.